Shown below are 25 T cell receptor beta chains from a single sample sequenced in a study of control samples from healthy donors and cancer patients. Profiled with immunoSEQ multiplex PCR; TCRdb holds only in-frame clones, not every one. The profile shows approximately 28,000 clones, around 91% of them singletons. The source material was PBMCs. Source of these receptors: a middle-aged man with lung cancer.

This clone appeared a single time. The genes are TRBV12-3 or TRBV12-4 and TRBJ2-5; possibly TRBD1 or TRBD2 for D (5 bases each). Trimming shortened V by 4 bases and J by 6 bases, and 12 bases separated the two germline ends. The CDR3 loop spans 13 amino acids. The CDR3 protein is CASSSSGAQTQYF. CDR3 sequence (DNA): TGTGCCAGCAGTTCTTCCGGGGCGCAGACCCAGTACTTC.

Details on this clone: This same CDR3 is encoded by further DNA sequences in the sample. This chain connects TRBV18 to TRBJ1-2; D is unclear. Germline CDR1 and CDR2: KGHSH and LQKENI. V was cut by 2 bases and J by 0 bases, with 7 bases left in between. The CDR3 loop spans 14 amino acids. The CDR3: CASSPGAANYGYTF. The CDR3 DNA reads TGTGCCAGCTCACCAGGAGCAGCTAACTATGGCTACACCTTC.

The V gene is TRBV6-6, the J gene TRBJ1-4; D gene uncertain. Germline loops: CDR1 MNHNY, CDR2 SVGAGI (reference sequence). Trimming cost V 6 bases and J 8 bases, with 16 bases left between them. The CDR3 sequence is 14 residues long. The CDR3 region has the DNA TGTGCCAGCAGAGGGAAGGTCGGGAGCGAAAAACTGTTTTTT. It yields the protein CASRGKVGSEKLFF.

The chain combines TRBV7-9 with TRBJ2-5, with D possibly being TRBD1 (5 bases). There are 15 residues in the CDR3. V was clipped by 6 bases and J by 5 bases, with 19 bases between them. Germline assignment: CDR1 SEHNR and CDR2 FQNEAQ (reference sequence). The CDR3 loop reads CASRAPFRVGETQYF. The CDR3 nucleotides are TGTGCCAGCAGGGCTCCGTTCAGGGTTGGGGAGACCCAGTACTTC.

The genes are TRBV2 and TRBJ1-1; possibly TRBD1 for D (6 bases). Germline CDR1 is SNHLY and CDR2 is FYNNEI. This CDR3 has 16 residues. V lost 7 bases and J 4 bases, leaving 22 bases between the germline ends. Here the CDR3 reads CASTGAPITVGTEAFF. CDR3 nucleotides: TGTGCCAGCACGGGGGCTCCGATCACGGTGGGCACTGAAGCTTTCTTT.

The table lists this clone with a few counts. The chain uses TRBV18 and TRBJ2-3, with a possible D match to TRBD1 (6 bases). Germline loops: CDR1 KGHSH, CDR2 LQKENI. The CDR3 is 16 amino acids. V was cut by 5 bases and J by 0 bases, with 15 bases left in between. In DNA form, the CDR3 reads TGTGCCAGCTCAGGCAGGGGTTCCTCTAGCACAGATACGCAGTATTTT. Translation gives CASSGRGSSSTDTQYF.

The sample holds one count of this clone. The chain joins TRBV2 to TRBJ1-2; 10 bases agree with TRBD1. With 8 bases clipped from V and 10 bases from J, the junction kept 7 bases outside the gene matches. This CDR3 has 12 amino acids. Germline CDR1 reads SNHLY; CDR2 reads FYNNEI. As DNA, the CDR3 is TGTGCCAGCGCCGGGACAGGGGCGGACTACACCTTC. Amino acid sequence: CASAGTGADYTF. The full variable domain, rest sourced from reference TRBV2 and TRBJ1-2, is EPEVTQTPSHQVTQMGQEVILRCVPISNHLYFYWYRQILGQKVEFLVSFYNNEISEKSEIFDDQFSVERPDGSNFTLKIRSTKLEDSAMYFCASAGTGADYTFGSGTRLTVV.

The chain links TRBV29-1 to TRBJ2-1, with 9 nucleotides matching TRBD1. V shed 6 bases, J shed 8 bases, and the junction held 11 bases outside the gene matches. CDR3 size: 14 residues. CDR1 and CDR2 from the germline V gene are SQVTM and ANQGSEA. CDR3 sequence (DNA): TGCAGCGTAGCTCCGGGACAGGGCTCGGATGAGCAGTTCTTC. Residues: CSVAPGQGSDEQFF.

This clone was seen more than once but under ten times. This rearrangement joins TRBV2 to TRBJ1-1, with D uncertain. CDR3 length: 13 residues. Germline V gene sequence: CDR1 SNHLY, CDR2 FYNNEI. V gave up 6 bases and J gave up 12 bases, with 20 bases separating them. The CDR3 DNA is TGTGCCAGCAGCGAACGAGAGGATTTCTTGTCTTTCTTT. This sequence encodes CASSEREDFLSFF.

This clone came up once. This rearrangement joins TRBV6-5 to TRBJ1-2; D is ambiguous. The CDR3 sequence is 14 residues long. Looked up from germline, CDR1 is MNHEY and CDR2 is SVGAGI. V was shortened by 0 bases and J by 3 bases, with 8 bases between the two germline ends. The CDR3 reads CASSYSRGYYGYTF. The CDR3 nucleotides read TGTGCCAGCAGTTACTCGAGAGGATACTATGGCTACACCTTC.

Note on this clone: A junction boundary mismatches the germline segment, possibly from a read error. This sequence joins TRBV4-1 and TRBJ2-5; 16 nucleotides line up with TRBD2. Germline CDR1 MGHRA, CDR2 YSYEKL. The CDR3 consists of 20 residues. CDR3 region: CARSQLGTSGGASTLETQYF. As DNA, the CDR3 is TGCGCCCGCAGCCAACTCGGGACTAGCGGGGGGGCCTCGACGTTGGAGACCCAGTACTTC.

The chain joins TRBV5-5 to TRBJ1-1; 8 positions agree with TRBD1. Germline V gives CDR1 SGHKS, CDR2 YYEKEE (reference sequence). Unmatched junction bases numbered 9, after V lost 5 bases and J lost 6 bases. The CDR3 extends over 14 amino acids. The CDR3 sequence is CASRPGGATAEAFF. Written as DNA, the CDR3 is TGTGCCAGCAGGCCAGGGGGCGCGACTGCTGAAGCTTTCTTT.

This chain links TRBV4-3 with TRBJ1-2; no definite D call. The V gene's germline CDR1 is LGHNA and CDR2 YSLEER. Trimming took 0 bases from V and 4 from J, leaving 9 bases between them. This CDR3 contains 14 residues. CDR3 residues: CASSQDLRVYGYTF. The CDR3 coding sequence is TGCGCCAGCAGCCAAGATCTGAGAGTCTATGGCTACACCTTC.

The CDR3 spells CASSSTGSQPQHF. The CDR3 DNA is TGTGCCAGCAGCTCCACAGGGAGTCAGCCCCAGCATTTT. The chain joins TRBV5-5 to TRBJ1-5; D perhaps matches TRBD1 (6 bases). The CDR3 covers 13 residues. Trimming left V 3 bases short and J 6 bases short, with 10 bases between. Germline CDR1 reads SGHKS; CDR2 reads YYEKEE (reference sequence). Full variable domain (rest looked up from reference TRBV5-5 and TRBJ1-5): DAGVTQSPTHLIKTRGQQVTLRCSPISGHKSVSWYQQVLGQGPQFIFQYYEKEERGRGNFPDRFSARQFPNYSSELNVNALLLGDSALYLCASSSTGSQPQHFGDGTRLSIL.

The genes are TRBV5-1 and TRBJ2-2; D is uncertain. CDR3 size: 15 residues. Trimming shortened V by 6 bases and J by 2 bases, and 14 bases separated the two germline ends. Germline CDR1 reads SGHRS; CDR2 reads YFSETQ. The CDR3 is CASKPYDTNTGELFF. CDR3 sequence (DNA): TGCGCCAGCAAGCCTTACGACACCAACACCGGGGAGCTGTTTTTT.

The chain is built from TRBV27 and TRBJ1-4, with 8 positions matching TRBD1. The CDR3 length is 16 residues. Germline trimming cut 6 bases from V and 9 bases from J; bases unmatched to any gene: 15. Germline V gene sequence: CDR1 MNHEY, CDR2 SMNVEV (reference sequence). CDR3 nucleotide sequence: TGTGCCAGCAGACCCCTCTCCTCAGGGGGCAGAAAAAAACTGTTTTTT. This codes for CASRPLSSGGRKKLFF.

CDR3 sequence reads: CASSPRTSGGANTGELFF. CDR3 DNA: TGTGCCAGCAGCCCGAGGACTAGCGGGGGGGCGAACACCGGGGAGCTGTTTTTT. The J gene is TRBJ2-2, the V gene TRBV14, with 15 bases lining up with TRBD2. The CDR3 has 18 amino acids. Germline V CDR1 and CDR2: SGHDN, FVKESK. The V segment lost 4 bases and the J segment 0 bases; nucleotides outside the gene matches: 3.

This chain connects TRBV28 to TRBJ1-4; the D gene is possibly TRBD1 (5 bases). The CDR3 is 14 amino acids. Per germline, CDR1 MDHEN and CDR2 SYDVKM. The V end lost 4 bases, the J end lost 5 bases, and 11 bases lay between the germline ends. This CDR3 reads CASSSGTINEKLFF. For the CDR3, the DNA is TGTGCCAGCAGTTCTGGGACGATCAATGAAAAACTGTTTTTT.

This chain links TRBV27 with TRBJ1-4; D is unresolved. Germline CDR1 MNHEY, CDR2 SMNVEV (reference sequence). V lost 0 bases to trimming and J lost 5 bases, with 4 bases between them. CDR3 length equals 13 residues. CDR3 DNA sequence: TGTGCCAGCAGTTTATCCCGGAATGAAAAACTGTTTTTT. Its translation: CASSLSRNEKLFF.

The chain recombines TRBV4-1 with TRBJ2-5; D call uncertain. Germline values: CDR1 MGHRA, CDR2 YSYEKL. There are 17 residues in the CDR3. The V gene lost 0 bases and the J gene lost 4 bases, with 18 bases spanning the gap. CDR3 protein: CASSQDFTPRYLETQYF. The CDR3 nucleotides are TGCGCCAGCAGCCAAGATTTTACCCCGCGCTACTTAGAGACCCAGTACTTC.

In DNA form, the CDR3 reads TGTGCCAGCCATCAAACAGATACGCAGTATTTT. Its translation: CASHQTDTQYF. V gene TRBV6-5 combines with J gene TRBJ2-3; D is ambiguous. Germline V gene sequence: CDR1 MNHEY, CDR2 SVGAGI. V lost 8 bases, J lost 3 bases, and 6 bases lay in between. This CDR3 comprises 11 residues.

The chain carries TRBV2 and TRBJ1-1; D call uncertain. CDR3 length: 13 residues. Trimming left V 8 bases short and J 4 bases short, with 14 bases between. The germline V gene has CDR1 SNHLY and CDR2 FYNNEI. In DNA form, the CDR3 reads TGTGCCAGCGCGGAGGGCATTCCCACTGAAGCTTTCTTT. Protein product: CASAEGIPTEAFF. Together with reference TRBV2 and TRBJ1-1, the CDR3 gives the full variable domain: EPEVTQTPSHQVTQMGQEVILRCVPISNHLYFYWYRQILGQKVEFLVSFYNNEISEKSEIFDDQFSVERPDGSNFTLKIRSTKLEDSAMYFCASAEGIPTEAFFGQGTRLTVV.

This clone is a singleton in its sample. The chain links TRBV28 to TRBJ2-7; D may be TRBD1 (5 bases). The germline V gene encodes CDR1 MDHEN and CDR2 SYDVKM. The CDR3 length is 13 residues. With 3 bases removed from V and 1 base from J, the gap between germline ends came to 7 bases. The CDR3 DNA reads as TGTGCCAGCAGTTTGGGGCAGTCCTACGAGCAGTACTTC. Translated, it gives CASSLGQSYEQYF.

CDR3 protein: CASSRGQGTYEQYF. The CDR3 DNA sequence: TGTGCCAGCTCACGGGGACAGGGTACCTACGAGCAGTACTTC. V is TRBV18 and J is TRBJ2-7; 9 nucleotides align to TRBD1. The CDR3 extends over 14 amino acids. With V trimmed by 4 bases and J by 2 bases, 3 bases remained unmatched. The germline V gene has CDR1 KGHSH and CDR2 LQKENI.

The chain has TRBV6-6 and TRBJ1-6, with 8 bases identical to TRBD1. V gave up 5 bases and J gave up 5 bases; unmatched junction bases: 5. This CDR3 comprises 15 residues. Germline CDR1 reads MNHNY; CDR2 reads SVGAGI (reference sequence). The CDR3 region is CASSTTGGNNSPLHF. In DNA form, the CDR3 reads TGTGCCAGCAGTACCACAGGGGGAAATAATTCACCCCTCCACTTT.